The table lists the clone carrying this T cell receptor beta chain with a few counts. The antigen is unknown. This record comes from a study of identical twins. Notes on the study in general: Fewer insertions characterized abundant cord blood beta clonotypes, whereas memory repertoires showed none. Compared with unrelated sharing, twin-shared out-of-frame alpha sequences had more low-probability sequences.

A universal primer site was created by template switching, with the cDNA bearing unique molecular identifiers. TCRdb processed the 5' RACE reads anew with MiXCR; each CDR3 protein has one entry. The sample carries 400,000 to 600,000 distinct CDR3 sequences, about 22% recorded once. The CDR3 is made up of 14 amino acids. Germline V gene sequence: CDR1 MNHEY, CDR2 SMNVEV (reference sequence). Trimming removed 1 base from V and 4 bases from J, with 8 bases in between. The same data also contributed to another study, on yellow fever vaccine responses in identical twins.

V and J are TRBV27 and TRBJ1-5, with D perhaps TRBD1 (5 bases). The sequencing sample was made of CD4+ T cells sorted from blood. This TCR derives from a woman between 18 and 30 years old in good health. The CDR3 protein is CASSLLQGNQPQHF. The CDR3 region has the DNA TGTGCCAGCAGTTTATTGCAGGGTAATCAGCCCCAGCATTTT.